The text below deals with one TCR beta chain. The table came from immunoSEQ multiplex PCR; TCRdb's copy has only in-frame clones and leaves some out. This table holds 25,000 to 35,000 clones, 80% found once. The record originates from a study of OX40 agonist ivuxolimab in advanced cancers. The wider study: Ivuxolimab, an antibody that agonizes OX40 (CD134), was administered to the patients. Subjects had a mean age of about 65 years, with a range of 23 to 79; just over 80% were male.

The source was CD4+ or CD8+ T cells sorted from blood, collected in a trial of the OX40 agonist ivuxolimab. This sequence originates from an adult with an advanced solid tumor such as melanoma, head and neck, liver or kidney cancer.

CDR3 residues: CASSIYGGGPYNEQFF. In DNA form, the CDR3 reads TGTGCCAGTAGTATATACGGCGGGGGGCCGTACAATGAGCAGTTCTTC. V and J are TRBV19 and TRBJ2-1, with 8 nucleotides matching TRBD2. V lost 2 bases to trimming and J lost 4 bases; unmatched junction nucleotides: 7. The germline V gene encodes CDR1 LNHDA and CDR2 SQIVND (reference sequence). CDR3 length: 16 amino acids.